Included here is one T cell receptor beta chain sequence, with context. Its antigen is unknown. J lost 2 bases, V lost 5 bases, and 7 bases had no gene match. The CDR3 is 15 amino acids. Amplification of TRBV12-4/TRBJ1-2 clonotypes used adaptor-ligated barcode primers. One entry per CDR3 protein results from TCRdb running MiXCR on the multiplex PCR reads. This sample has about 200 distinct CDR3 sequences, with approximately 16% found just once. The study's findings and limits: Tumor memory CD4+ T cell TCR gene usage was found to cluster with blood and lymph node memory CD4+ cells and with lymph node naive CD4+ cells. Tumor Treg TCRs overlapped most with tumor naive CD4+ cells. About an eighth of tumor Treg sequences matched naive CD4+ cells.

This sequence joins TRBV12-3 or TRBV12-4 and TRBJ1-2; 8 bases align to TRBD1. The sample taken for sequencing was memory CD4+ T cells sorted from blood. Regarding subset: memory CD4+ T cells, CD4+CD45RO+CD25-. The clonotype originates from a female donor with breast cancer. CDR3 DNA sequence: TGTGCCAGCAGTCTCGGACAGGGTAGCAACTATGGCTACACCTTC. Protein product: CASSLGQGSNYGYTF.